The 21 T cell receptor beta chains below were found in one sample sequenced in a study of cytomegalovirus exposure and HLA in healthy donors. Vbeta (60) and Jbeta (13) primers were used in the PCR. Profiling relied on immunoSEQ multiplex PCR, and the TCRdb table lists in-frame clones only, not all of them. The repertoire holds some 120,000 clones, approximately 80% seen once, with roughly 9.6% in the top ten. The sample taken for sequencing was PBMCs. These TCRs come from a young man in good health and CMV-seropositive.

The count of this clone is one. The chain links TRBV29-1 to TRBJ1-3; D is uncertain. Trimming shortened V by 3 bases and J by 4 bases, and 10 bases separated the two germline ends. This CDR3 spans 13 amino acids. CDR1 is SQVTM, CDR2 ANQGSEA, per germline. CDR3 bases: TGCAGCGTTGAGTCCGGGTACGGAAACACCATATATTTT. Translating gives CSVESGYGNTIYF.

The V call is TRBV27, the J call TRBJ2-5; 13 bases agree with TRBD2. The DNA matches TRBJ2-7 better at its end, which makes the J call doubtful. This CDR3 is 14 amino acids long. Germline V gives CDR1 MNHEY, CDR2 SMNVEV (reference sequence). The CDR3 bases are TGTGCCAGCAGACTAGCGGGGGGGCTCAACGAGCAGTACTTC. Translated, it gives CASRLAGGLNEQYF.

The rearrangement uses TRBV7-7 and TRBJ1-4; D unresolved. Germline lookup yields CDR1 SSHAT and CDR2 FNYEAQ (reference sequence). CDR3 length: 12 amino acids. The V end lost 9 bases, the J end lost 5 bases, and 10 bases lay between the germline ends. Written as DNA, the CDR3 is TGTGCCAGAAGACCCGGGAATGAAAAACTGTTTTTT. This sequence encodes CARRPGNEKLFF.

This rearrangement joins TRBV10-3 to TRBJ2-7; no clear D gene. V was shortened by 8 bases and J by 2 bases, with 13 bases between the two germline ends. Germline CDR1 reads ENHRY; CDR2 reads SYGVKD. The length of the CDR3 is 13 residues. In DNA form, the CDR3 reads TGTGCCATCGGGCCGAGACCCGCCTACGAGCAGTACTTC. The encoded protein is CAIGPRPAYEQYF.

The gene calls are TRBV7-8 and TRBJ2-2; 8 bases agree with TRBD2. The CDR3 covers 15 residues. In germline, CDR1 is SGHVS, CDR2 FQNEAQ. Germline trimming cut 1 base from V and 6 bases from J; bases unmatched to any gene: 4. The CDR3 DNA is TGTGCCAGCAGCTTAGAGGGACTAGGGGCCGGGGAGCTGTTTTTT. It codes for CASSLEGLGAGELFF.

This clone was seen only once. A read error may account for a junction end that differs from germline. V is TRBV19 and J is TRBJ2-1; no firm D call. Germline values: CDR1 LNHDA, CDR2 SQIVND (reference sequence). The length of the CDR3 is 13 residues. The CDR3 bases are TGTGTCAGTAGTGTTCAGGTAAACAATGAGCAGTTCTTC. Its translation: CVSSVQVNNEQFF.

The V call is TRBV6-1, the J call TRBJ1-2, with D possibly TRBD1 on 6 matching bases. CDR1 and CDR2 (germline): MNHNS, SASEGT. This CDR3 is built from 13 residues. With 3 bases removed from V and 4 bases from J, the gap between germline ends came to 9 bases. CDR3 sequence: CASSDRGGYGYTF. CDR3 nucleotide sequence: TGTGCCAGCAGTGATAGGGGGGGCTATGGCTACACCTTC.

The V and J genes are TRBV10-3 and TRBJ2-3, with 8 bases fitting TRBD2. This CDR3 comprises 13 residues. The V gene's germline CDR1 is ENHRY and CDR2 SYGVKD. With 10 bases clipped from V and 0 bases from J, the junction kept 3 bases outside the gene matches. CDR3 sequence reads: CATQRGSTDTQYF. For the CDR3, the DNA is TGTGCCACCCAGCGGGGGAGCACAGATACGCAGTATTTT.

V and J are TRBV2 and TRBJ2-7, with TRBD1 as a possible D gene (6 bases). The CDR3 spans 11 residues. Germline-derived CDR1 and CDR2 are SNHLY and FYNNEI. Trimming shortened V by 9 bases and J by 6 bases, and 12 bases separated the two germline ends. Here the CDR3 reads CARGDKSEQYF. As DNA, the CDR3 is TGTGCCAGAGGGGACAAATCCGAGCAGTACTTC.

The J gene is TRBJ1-4, the V gene TRBV9; 7 bases map to TRBD1. Trimming cost V 2 bases and J 7 bases; bases outside gene matches: 11. CDR1 and CDR2 (germline): SGDLS, YYNGEE. CDR3 size: 16 residues. For the CDR3, the DNA is TGTGCCAGCAGCGTGGGTCACAGGGGAAGTGGTGAAAAACTGTTTTTT. Translated: CASSVGHRGSGEKLFF.

The rearrangement uses TRBV11-2 and TRBJ2-5, with a tentative D call TRBD1 (6 bases). This CDR3 has 15 amino acids. Germline V gene lookup returns CDR1 SGHAT and CDR2 FQNNGV. V dropped 0 bases and J dropped 5 bases, with 13 bases sitting between them. The CDR3 is CASSLDRGVWETQYF. CDR3 bases: TGTGCCAGCAGCTTAGACAGGGGAGTGTGGGAGACCCAGTACTTC.

The chain employs TRBV2 and TRBJ2-7, with D tentatively TRBD2 (6 bases). V was cut by 8 bases and J by 0 bases, with 14 bases left in between. CDR1 SNHLY and CDR2 FYNNEI come from the germline V gene. CDR3 size: 14 residues. CDR3 protein: CASSLRDFSYEQYF. In nucleotides, the CDR3 is TGTGCCAGCTCCCTCCGGGACTTCTCCTACGAGCAGTACTTC.

The gene calls are TRBV4-1 and TRBJ1-6; 9 bases match TRBD1. CDR3 length: 18 residues. V was pared by 3 bases and J by 8 bases, with 14 bases of the junction left unmatched. Germline V gene lookup returns CDR1 MGHRA and CDR2 YSYEKL. CDR3 sequence (DNA): TGCGCCAGCAGCCATCCTCGGACAGGGGACCGTCAGGATTCACCCCTCCACTTT. Protein sequence: CASSHPRTGDRQDSPLHF.

V is TRBV5-1 and J is TRBJ2-7; maybe TRBD1 (5 bases). Trimming took 8 bases from V and 2 from J, leaving 14 bases between them. Looked up from germline, CDR1 is SGHRS and CDR2 is YFSETQ. CDR3 length: 13 residues. CDR3 in amino acids: CASRRQMTYEQYF. The DNA for the CDR3 is TGCGCCAGTAGGAGACAGATGACCTACGAGCAGTACTTC. The entire variable domain, with the rest obtained from reference TRBV5-1 and TRBJ2-7, is as follows: KAGVTQTPRYLIKTRGQQVTLSCSPISGHRSVSWYQQTPGQGLQFLFEYFSETQRNKGNFPGRFSGRQFSNSRSEMNVSTLELGDSALYLCASRRQMTYEQYFGPGTRLTVT.

This chain connects TRBV28 to TRBJ2-1, with no clear D. Trimming pared 1 base from V and 5 bases from J, leaving 9 bases between. The CDR3 has 14 residues. CDR1 MDHEN and CDR2 SYDVKM come from the germline V gene. The CDR3 DNA reads as TGTGCCAGCAGTTTATTCAGGAACCACAATGAGCAGTTCTTC. Amino acid sequence: CASSLFRNHNEQFF.

This chain uses TRBV2 with TRBJ2-5, with D hard to call. V lost 3 bases and J lost 2, with 10 bases in between. Germline V gene sequence: CDR1 SNHLY, CDR2 FYNNEI. CDR3 length: 14 amino acids. The CDR3 protein is CASSEEPGQETQYF. CDR3 DNA sequence: TGTGCCAGCAGTGAGGAGCCCGGACAAGAGACCCAGTACTTC.

The rearrangement joins TRBV5-1 to TRBJ1-4; 8 bases map to TRBD1. This CDR3 is built from 15 residues. The V and J ends lost 3 bases and 6 bases, in that order; junction bases with no gene match: 7. Germline-derived CDR1 and CDR2 are SGHRS and YFSETQ. The CDR3 DNA is TGCGCCAGCAGCTACCAGACAGGGGTTTATGAAAAACTGTTTTTT. This gives the protein CASSYQTGVYEKLFF.

This clone was detected only a few times. V is TRBV9 and J is TRBJ1-4; a possible D gene is TRBD1 (5 bases). This CDR3 region has 14 residues. V was trimmed by 4 bases and J by 10 bases, leaving 17 bases between them. Per the germline V gene, CDR1 is SGDLS and CDR2 is YYNGEE. The CDR3 spells CASSSTGATRKLFF. The CDR3, as DNA: TGTGCCAGCAGCTCTACAGGTGCGACGCGAAAACTGTTTTTT.

This clone occurred once. This chain links TRBV7-9 with TRBJ2-3, with D perhaps matching TRBD1 (5 bases). The CDR3 loop spans 12 amino acids. Germline V CDR1 and CDR2: SEHNR, FQNEAQ (reference sequence). Deletions cut 5 bases from V and 5 bases from J, with 8 bases between. CDR3 nucleotide sequence: TGTGCCAGCAGCAAAACAGGAGATACGCAGTATTTT. As protein: CASSKTGDTQYF.

A single count supports this clone. The rearrangement joins TRBV2 to TRBJ1-4, with D possibly being TRBD1 (5 bases). Germline CDR1 is SNHLY and CDR2 is FYNNEI. The CDR3 is made up of 15 amino acids. Trimming stripped 0 bases from V and 8 bases from J, with 13 bases between. The CDR3 region has the DNA TGTGCCAGCAGTGAAGCGACCAGGCGGGACGAAAAACTGTTTTTT. This sequence encodes CASSEATRRDEKLFF.

This clone was recorded a few times. The V gene is TRBV6-5, the J gene TRBJ1-5; 8 nucleotides line up with TRBD1. Germline V gives CDR1 MNHEY, CDR2 SVGAGI. J gave up 6 bases and V 6 bases, and 7 bases lay outside the gene matches. The CDR3 covers 14 residues. The CDR3 DNA is TGTGCCAGCAGACAGACAGGGGAGGGTCAGCCCCAGCATTTT. Protein product: CASRQTGEGQPQHF.